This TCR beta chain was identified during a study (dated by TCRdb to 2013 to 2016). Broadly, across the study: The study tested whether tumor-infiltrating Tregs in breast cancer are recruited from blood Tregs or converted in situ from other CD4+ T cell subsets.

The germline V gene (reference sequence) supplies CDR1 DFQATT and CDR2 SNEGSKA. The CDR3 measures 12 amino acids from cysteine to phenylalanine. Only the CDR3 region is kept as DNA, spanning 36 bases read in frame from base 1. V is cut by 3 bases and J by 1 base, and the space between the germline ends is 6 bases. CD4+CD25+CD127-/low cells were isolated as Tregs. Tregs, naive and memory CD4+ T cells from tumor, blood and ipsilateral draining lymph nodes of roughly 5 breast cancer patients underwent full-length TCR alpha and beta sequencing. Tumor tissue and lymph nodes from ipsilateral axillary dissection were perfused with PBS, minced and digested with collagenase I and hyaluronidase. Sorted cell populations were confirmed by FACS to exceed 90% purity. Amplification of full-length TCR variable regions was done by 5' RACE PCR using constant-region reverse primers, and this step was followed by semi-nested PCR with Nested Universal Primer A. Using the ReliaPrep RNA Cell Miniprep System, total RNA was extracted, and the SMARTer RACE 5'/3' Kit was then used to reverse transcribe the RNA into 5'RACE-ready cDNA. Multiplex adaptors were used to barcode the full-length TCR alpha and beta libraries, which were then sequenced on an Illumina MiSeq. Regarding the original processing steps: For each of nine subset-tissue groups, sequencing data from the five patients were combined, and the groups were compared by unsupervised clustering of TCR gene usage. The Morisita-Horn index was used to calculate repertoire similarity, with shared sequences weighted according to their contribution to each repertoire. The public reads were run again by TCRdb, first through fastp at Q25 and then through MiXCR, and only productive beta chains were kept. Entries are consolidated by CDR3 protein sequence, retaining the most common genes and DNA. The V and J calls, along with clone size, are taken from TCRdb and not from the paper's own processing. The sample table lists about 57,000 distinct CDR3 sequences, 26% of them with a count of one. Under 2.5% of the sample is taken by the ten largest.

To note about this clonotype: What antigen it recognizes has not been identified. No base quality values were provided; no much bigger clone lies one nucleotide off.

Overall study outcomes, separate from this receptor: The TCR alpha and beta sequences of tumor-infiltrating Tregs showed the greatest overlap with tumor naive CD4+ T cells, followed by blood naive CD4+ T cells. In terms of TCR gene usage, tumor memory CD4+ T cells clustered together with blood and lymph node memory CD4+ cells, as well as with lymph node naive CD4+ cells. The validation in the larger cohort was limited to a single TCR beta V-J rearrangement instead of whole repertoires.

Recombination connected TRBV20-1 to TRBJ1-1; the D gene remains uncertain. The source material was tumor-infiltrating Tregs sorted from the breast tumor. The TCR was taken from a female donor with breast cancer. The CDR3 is CSAREENTEAFF. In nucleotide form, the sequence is TGCAGTGCTAGGGAAGAGAACACTGAAGCTTTCTTT.